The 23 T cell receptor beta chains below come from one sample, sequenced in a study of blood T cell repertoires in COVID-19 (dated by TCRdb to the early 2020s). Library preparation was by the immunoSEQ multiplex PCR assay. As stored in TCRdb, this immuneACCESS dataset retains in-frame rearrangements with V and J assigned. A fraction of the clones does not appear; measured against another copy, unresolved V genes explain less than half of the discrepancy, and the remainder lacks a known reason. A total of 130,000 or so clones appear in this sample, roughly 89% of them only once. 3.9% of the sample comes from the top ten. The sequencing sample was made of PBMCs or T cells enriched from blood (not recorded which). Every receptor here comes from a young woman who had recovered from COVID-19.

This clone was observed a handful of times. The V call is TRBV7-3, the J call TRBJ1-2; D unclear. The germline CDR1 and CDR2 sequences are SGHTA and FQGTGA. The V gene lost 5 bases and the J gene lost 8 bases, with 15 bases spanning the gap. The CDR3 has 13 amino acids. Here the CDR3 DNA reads TGTGCCAGCAGCCGTACAGTGGGAGGGGGCTACACCTTC. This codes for CASSRTVGGGYTF.

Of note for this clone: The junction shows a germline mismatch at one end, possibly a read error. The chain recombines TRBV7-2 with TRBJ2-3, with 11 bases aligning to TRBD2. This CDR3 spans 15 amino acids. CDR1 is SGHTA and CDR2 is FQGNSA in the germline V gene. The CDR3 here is CASSLAGGDTDTQYF. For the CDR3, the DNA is TGTGCCAGCAGCCTAGCGGGAGGAGACACAGATACGCAGTATTTT. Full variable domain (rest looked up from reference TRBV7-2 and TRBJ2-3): GAGVSQSPSNKVTEKGKDVELRCDPISGHTALYWYRQSLGQGLEFLIYFQGNSAPDKSGLPSDRFSAERTGGSVSTLTIQRTQQEDSAVYLCASSLAGGDTDTQYFGPGTRLTVL.

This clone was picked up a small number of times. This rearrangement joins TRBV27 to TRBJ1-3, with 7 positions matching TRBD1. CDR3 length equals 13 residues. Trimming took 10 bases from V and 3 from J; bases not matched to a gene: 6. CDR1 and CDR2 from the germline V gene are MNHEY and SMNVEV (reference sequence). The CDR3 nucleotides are TGTGCCAACTCGACAGGGTGTGGAAACACCATATATTTT. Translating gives CANSTGCGNTIYF.

DNA of the CDR3: TGTGCCAGCAGGCTAATACAGGGGAGCAATCAGCCCCAGCATTTT. It yields the protein CASRLIQGSNQPQHF. The chain has TRBV6-5 and TRBJ1-5; 7 nucleotides match TRBD1. Trimming removed 6 bases from V and 1 base from J; junction bases left unmatched: 6. The CDR3 sequence is 15 residues long. From germline, CDR1 is MNHEY and CDR2 SVGAGI.

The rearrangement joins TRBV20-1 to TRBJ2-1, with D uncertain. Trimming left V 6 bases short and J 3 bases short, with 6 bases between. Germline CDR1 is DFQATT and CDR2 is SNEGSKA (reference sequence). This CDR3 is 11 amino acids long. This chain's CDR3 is CSARGYNEQFF. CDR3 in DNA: TGCAGTGCGCGCGGCTACAATGAGCAGTTCTTC.

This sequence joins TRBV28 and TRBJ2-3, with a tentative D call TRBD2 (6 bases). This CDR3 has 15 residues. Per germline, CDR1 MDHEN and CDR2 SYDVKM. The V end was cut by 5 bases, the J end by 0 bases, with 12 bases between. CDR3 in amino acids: CASSGAGTSTDTQYF. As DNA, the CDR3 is TGTGCCAGCAGTGGGGCGGGAACTAGCACAGATACGCAGTATTTT.

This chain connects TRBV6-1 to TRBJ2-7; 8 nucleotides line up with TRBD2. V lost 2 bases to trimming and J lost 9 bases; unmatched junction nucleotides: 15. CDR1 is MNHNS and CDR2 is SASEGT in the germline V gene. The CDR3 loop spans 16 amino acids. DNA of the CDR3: TGTGCCAGCAGTGAACTAGCGGGCAAACGCGGACGTGGGCAGTACTTC. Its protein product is CASSELAGKRGRGQYF.

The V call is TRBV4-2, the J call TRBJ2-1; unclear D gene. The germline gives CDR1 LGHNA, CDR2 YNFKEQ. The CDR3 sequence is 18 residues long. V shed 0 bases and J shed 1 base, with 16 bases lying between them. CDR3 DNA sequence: TGTGCCAGCAGCCAAGATCTCTCGGGTACTACTTCCTACAATGAGCAGTTCTTC. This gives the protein CASSQDLSGTTSYNEQFF.

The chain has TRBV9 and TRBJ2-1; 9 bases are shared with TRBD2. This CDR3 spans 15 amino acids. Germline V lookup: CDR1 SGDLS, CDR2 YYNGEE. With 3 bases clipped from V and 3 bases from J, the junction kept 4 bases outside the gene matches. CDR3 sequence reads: CASSARLADYNEQFF. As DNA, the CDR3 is TGTGCCAGCAGCGCCCGACTAGCGGACTACAATGAGCAGTTCTTC.

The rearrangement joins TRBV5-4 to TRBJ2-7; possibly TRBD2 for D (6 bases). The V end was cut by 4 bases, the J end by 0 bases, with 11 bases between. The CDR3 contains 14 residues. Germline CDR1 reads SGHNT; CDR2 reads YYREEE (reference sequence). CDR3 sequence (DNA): TGTGCCAGCAGCCTGGAGGGGTACTCCTACGAGCAGTACTTC. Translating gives CASSLEGYSYEQYF.

The CDR3 loop reads CASTWQANTGELFF. In nucleotides, the CDR3 is TGTGCCAGCACGTGGCAAGCGAACACCGGGGAGCTGTTTTTT. V and J are TRBV28 and TRBJ2-2; D not resolved. Trimming shortened V by 7 bases and J by 0 bases, and 9 bases separated the two germline ends. The CDR3 has 14 amino acids. In germline, CDR1 is MDHEN, CDR2 SYDVKM.

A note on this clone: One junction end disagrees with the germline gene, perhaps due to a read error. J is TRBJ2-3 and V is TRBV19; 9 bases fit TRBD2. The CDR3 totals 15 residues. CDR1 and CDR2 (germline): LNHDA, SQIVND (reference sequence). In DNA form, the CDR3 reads TGTGCCAGTAGTATCCCCGGGACTAGCAGAGATACGCAGTATTTT. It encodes CASSIPGTSRDTQYF.

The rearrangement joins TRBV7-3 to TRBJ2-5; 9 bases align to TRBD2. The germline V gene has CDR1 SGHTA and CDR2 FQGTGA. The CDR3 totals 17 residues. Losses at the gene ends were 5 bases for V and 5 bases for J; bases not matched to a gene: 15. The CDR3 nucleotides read TGTGCCAGCAGCCTAAGGGTCGCTGGCGGGAGGGGGGAGACCCAGTACTTC. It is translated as CASSLRVAGGRGETQYF.

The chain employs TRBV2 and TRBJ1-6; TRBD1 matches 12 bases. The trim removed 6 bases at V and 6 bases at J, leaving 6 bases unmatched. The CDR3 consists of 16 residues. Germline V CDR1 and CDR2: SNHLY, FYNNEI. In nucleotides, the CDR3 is TGTGCCAGCAGGTGGGGACAGGGGGCTTCTAATTCACCCCTCCACTTT. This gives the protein CASRWGQGASNSPLHF.

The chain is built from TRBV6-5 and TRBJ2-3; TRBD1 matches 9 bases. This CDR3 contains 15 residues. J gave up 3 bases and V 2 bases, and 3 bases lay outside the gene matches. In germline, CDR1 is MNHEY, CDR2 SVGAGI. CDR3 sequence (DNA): TGTGCCAGCAGTTACCTGGGACAGGGTACAGATACGCAGTATTTT. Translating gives CASSYLGQGTDTQYF.

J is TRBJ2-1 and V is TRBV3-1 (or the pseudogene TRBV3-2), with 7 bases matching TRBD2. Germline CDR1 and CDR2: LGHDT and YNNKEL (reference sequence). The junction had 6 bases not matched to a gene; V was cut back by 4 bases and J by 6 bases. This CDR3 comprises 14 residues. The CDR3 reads CASSRRASGNEQFF. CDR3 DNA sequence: TGTGCCAGCAGCCGCCGGGCTAGCGGCAATGAGCAGTTCTTC.

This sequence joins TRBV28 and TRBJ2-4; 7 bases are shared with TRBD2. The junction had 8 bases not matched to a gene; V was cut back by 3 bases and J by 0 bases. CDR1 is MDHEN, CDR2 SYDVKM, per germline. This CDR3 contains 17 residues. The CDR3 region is CASSLGGIQLAKNIQYF. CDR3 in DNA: TGTGCCAGCAGTTTGGGAGGGATCCAGCTAGCCAAAAACATTCAGTACTTC.

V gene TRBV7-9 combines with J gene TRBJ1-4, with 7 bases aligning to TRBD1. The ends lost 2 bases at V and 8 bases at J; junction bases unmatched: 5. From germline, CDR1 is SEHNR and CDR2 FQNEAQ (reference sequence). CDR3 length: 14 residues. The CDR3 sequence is CASSLRDSQEKLFF. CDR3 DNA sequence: TGTGCCAGCAGCTTAAGGGACAGTCAAGAAAAACTGTTTTTT. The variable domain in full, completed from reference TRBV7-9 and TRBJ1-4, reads DTGVSQNPRHKITKRGQNVTFRCDPISEHNRLYWYRQTLGQGPEFLTYFQNEAQLEKSRLLSDRFSAERPKGSFSTLEIQRTEQGDSAMYLCASSLRDSQEKLFFGSGTQLSVL.

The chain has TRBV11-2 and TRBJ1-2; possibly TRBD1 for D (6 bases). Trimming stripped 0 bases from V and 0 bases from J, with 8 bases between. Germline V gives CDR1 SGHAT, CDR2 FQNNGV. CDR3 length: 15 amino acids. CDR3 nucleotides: TGTGCCAGCAGCTTAGAGTACAGGGCTAACTATGGCTACACCTTC. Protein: CASSLEYRANYGYTF.

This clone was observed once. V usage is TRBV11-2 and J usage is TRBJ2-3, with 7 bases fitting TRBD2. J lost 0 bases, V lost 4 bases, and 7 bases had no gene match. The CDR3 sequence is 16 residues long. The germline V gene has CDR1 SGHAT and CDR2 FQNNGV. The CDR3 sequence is CASSSLAAFSTDTQYF. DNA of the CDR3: TGTGCCAGCAGCTCCCTAGCGGCCTTTAGCACAGATACGCAGTATTTT. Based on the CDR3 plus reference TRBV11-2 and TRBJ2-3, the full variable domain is EAGVAQSPRYKIIEKRQSVAFWCNPISGHATLYWYQQILGQGPKLLIQFQNNGVVDDSQLPKDRFSAERLKGVDSTLKIQPAKLEDSAVYLCASSSLAAFSTDTQYFGPGTRLTVL.

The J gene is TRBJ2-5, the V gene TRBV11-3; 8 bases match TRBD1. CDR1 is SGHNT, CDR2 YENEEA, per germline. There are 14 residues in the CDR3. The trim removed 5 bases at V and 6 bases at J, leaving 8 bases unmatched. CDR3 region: CASSPGQGSQTQYF. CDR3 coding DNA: TGTGCCAGCAGCCCAGGACAGGGCAGTCAGACCCAGTACTTC. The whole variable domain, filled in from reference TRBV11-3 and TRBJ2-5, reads EAGVVQSPRYKIIEKKQPVAFWCNPISGHNTLYWYLQNLGQGPELLIRYENEEAVDDSQLPKDRFSAERLKGVDSTLKIQPAELGDSAVYLCASSPGQGSQTQYFGPGTRLLVL.

This chain's CDR3 is CASSLHQSYNSPLHF. The CDR3 DNA reads TGTGCCAGCAGCTTACATCAGTCCTATAATTCACCCCTCCACTTT. The V call is TRBV7-2, the J call TRBJ1-6; D is ambiguous. V was pared by 2 bases and J by 1 base, with 6 bases between. Germline-derived CDR1 and CDR2 are SGHTA and FQGNSA. CDR3 length: 15 amino acids. The variable domain in full, with the rest retrieved from reference TRBV7-2 and TRBJ1-6, is GAGVSQSPSNKVTEKGKDVELRCDPISGHTALYWYRQSLGQGLEFLIYFQGNSAPDKSGLPSDRFSAERTGGSVSTLTIQRTQQEDSAVYLCASSLHQSYNSPLHFGNGTRLTVT.

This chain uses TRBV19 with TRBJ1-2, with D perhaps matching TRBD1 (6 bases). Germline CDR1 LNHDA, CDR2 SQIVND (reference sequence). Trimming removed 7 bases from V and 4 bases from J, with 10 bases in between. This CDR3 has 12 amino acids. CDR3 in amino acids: CASTDRTYGYTF. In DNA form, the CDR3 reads TGTGCCAGTACTGACAGGACCTATGGCTACACCTTC.